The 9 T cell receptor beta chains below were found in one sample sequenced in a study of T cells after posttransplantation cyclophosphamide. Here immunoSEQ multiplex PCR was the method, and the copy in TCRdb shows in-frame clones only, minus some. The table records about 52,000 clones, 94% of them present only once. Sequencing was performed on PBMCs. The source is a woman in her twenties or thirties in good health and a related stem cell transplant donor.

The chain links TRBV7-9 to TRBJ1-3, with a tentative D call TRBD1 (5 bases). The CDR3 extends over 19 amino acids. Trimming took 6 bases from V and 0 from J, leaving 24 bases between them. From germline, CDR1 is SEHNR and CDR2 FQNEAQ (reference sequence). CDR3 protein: CASSDYYGGAGLSGNTIYF. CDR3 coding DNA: TGTGCCAGCAGTGATTACTACGGTGGGGCAGGCCTCTCTGGAAACACCATATATTTT.

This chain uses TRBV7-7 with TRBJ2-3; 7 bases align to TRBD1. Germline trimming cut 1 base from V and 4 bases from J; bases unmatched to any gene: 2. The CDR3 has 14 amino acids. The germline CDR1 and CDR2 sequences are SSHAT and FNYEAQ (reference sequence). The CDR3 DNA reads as TGTGCCAGCAGCTTAGGACAGGGATCAGATACGCAGTATTTT. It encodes CASSLGQGSDTQYF.

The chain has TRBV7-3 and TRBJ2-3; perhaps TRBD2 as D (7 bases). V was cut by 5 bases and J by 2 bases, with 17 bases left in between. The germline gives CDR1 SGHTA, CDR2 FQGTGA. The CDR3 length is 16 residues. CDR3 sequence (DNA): TGTGCCAGCAGCGACGGGCCACGGGGGGCCACAGATACGCAGTATTTT. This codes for CASSDGPRGATDTQYF.

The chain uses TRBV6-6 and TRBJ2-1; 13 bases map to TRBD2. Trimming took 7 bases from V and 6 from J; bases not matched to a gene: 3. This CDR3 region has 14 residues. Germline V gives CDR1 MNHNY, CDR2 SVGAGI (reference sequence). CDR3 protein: CASKTSGGGNEQFF. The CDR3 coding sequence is TGTGCCAGCAAAACTAGCGGGGGGGGCAATGAGCAGTTCTTC.

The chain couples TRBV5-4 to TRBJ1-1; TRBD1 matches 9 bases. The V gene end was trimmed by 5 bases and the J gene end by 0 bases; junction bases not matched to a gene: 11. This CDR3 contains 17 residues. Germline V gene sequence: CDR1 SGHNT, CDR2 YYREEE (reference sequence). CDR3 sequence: CASSPTPGQGMNTEAFF. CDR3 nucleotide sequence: TGTGCCAGCAGTCCAACACCGGGACAGGGAATGAACACTGAAGCTTTCTTT. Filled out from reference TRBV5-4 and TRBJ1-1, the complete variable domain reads ETGVTQSPTHLIKTRGQQVTLRCSSQSGHNTVSWYQQALGQGPQFIFQYYREEENGRGNFPPRFSGLQFPNYSSELNVNALELDDSALYLCASSPTPGQGMNTEAFFGQGTRLTVV.

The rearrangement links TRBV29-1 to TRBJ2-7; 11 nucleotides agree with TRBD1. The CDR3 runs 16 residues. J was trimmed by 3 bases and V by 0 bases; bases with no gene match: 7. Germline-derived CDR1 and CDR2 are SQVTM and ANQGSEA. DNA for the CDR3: TGCAGCGTTGAAGATTTTGCCGGGACAGGGGGCTACGAGCAGTACTTC. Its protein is CSVEDFAGTGGYEQYF.

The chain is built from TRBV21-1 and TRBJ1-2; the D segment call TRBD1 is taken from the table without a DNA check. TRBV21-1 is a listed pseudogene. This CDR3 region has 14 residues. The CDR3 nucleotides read TGTGCCAGCAAGGGGGTTGGGCAGAACTATGGCTACACCTTC. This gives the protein CASKGVGQNYGYTF.

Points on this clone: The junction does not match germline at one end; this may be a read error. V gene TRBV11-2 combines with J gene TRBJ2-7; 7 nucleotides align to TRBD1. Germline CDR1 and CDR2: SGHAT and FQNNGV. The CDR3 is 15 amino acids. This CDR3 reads CASSLDSGQTYEQYF. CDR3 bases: TGTGCCAGCAGTTTAGATTCGGGACAGACCTACGAGCAGTACTTC.

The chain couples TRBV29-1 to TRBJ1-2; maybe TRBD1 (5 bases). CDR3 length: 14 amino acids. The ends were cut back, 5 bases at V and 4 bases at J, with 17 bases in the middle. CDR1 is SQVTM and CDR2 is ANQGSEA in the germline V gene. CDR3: CSVLAQGYAYGYTF. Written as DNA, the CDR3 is TGCAGCGTTCTTGCTCAGGGTTACGCCTATGGCTACACCTTC.